This is a list of T cell receptor beta chains from one sample in a study of T cell responses to AZD1222 COVID-19 vaccine. The data were produced by immunoSEQ multiplex PCR, yet TCRdb's version contains in-frame clones alone and is incomplete. The repertoire holds roughly 110,000 clones, with approximately 88% as singletons. The sample in question was peripheral blood, obtained on day 0 of AZD1222 vaccination. The receptors shown here come from an adult in good health. Both conserved end residues are part of each CDR3. Part of the rows lack a size; the others show once, few, many or a class for expanded clones.

>-|12|TRBV10-3|TRBJ2-7
CAISTGLAEQYF
>-|15|TRBV24-1|TRBJ2-5
CATSDPKRFQETQYF
>-|16|TRBV15|TRBJ2-5
CATSRARGRAQETQYF
>-|15|TRBV10-1|TRBJ1-1
CASSEGGGVNTEAFF
>once|14|TRBV5-1|TRBJ2-1
CASSFGTSLDEQFF
>-|11|TRBV7-9|TRBJ1-3
CASSDSYTIYF
>-|16|TRBV19|TRBJ1-2
CASSIDRVRRGNGYTF
>-|16|TRBV11-3|TRBJ2-3
CASSPRSGEGTDTQYF
>-|15|TRBV10-3|TRBJ1-5
CAISVDRGPRQPQHF
>-|18|TRBV3-1/TRBV3-2|TRBJ2-7
CASSQDPSGRVPSYEQYF
>-|19|TRBV28|TRBJ2-1
CASRSASGRAEWDRNEQFF
>-|15|TRBV19|TRBJ2-3
CASSIEGQGADTQYF
>-|16|TRBV7-2|TRBJ2-5
CASRGLAGGRWETQYF
>-|16|TRBV5-1|TRBJ2-3
CATKAGGSGRTDTQYF
>-|13|TRBV19|TRBJ1-5
CASRGGGNQPQHF
>-|12|TRBV28|TRBJ2-7
CASSLVDRGRYF
>once|16|TRBV7-9|TRBJ1-5
CASSGRGQGGNQPQHF
>-|15|TRBV9|TRBJ1-4
CASSTRDGRNEKLFF
>-|15|TRBV5-4|TRBJ2-4
CASSLRGKTKNIQYF
>once|15|TRBV18|TRBJ1-5
CASSPRQSSNQPQHF
>-|13|TRBV6-2/TRBV6-3|TRBJ1-1
CASSFGVPLKAFF
>-|15|TRBV19|TRBJ1-1
CASSITGTANTEAFF
>once|16|TRBV5-6|TRBJ1-3
CASSFRTGGPGNTIYF
>-|16|TRBV5-1|TRBJ1-3
CASSLPITGAGNTIYF
>-|15|TRBV25-1|TRBJ2-3
CASSVLASSTDTQYF
>-|17|TRBV7-9|TRBJ1-1
CASSSGQGNTMNTEAFF
>-|14|TRBV5-6|TRBJ1-5
CASSLGDREGPQHF
>-|15|TRBV6-2/TRBV6-3|TRBJ2-1
CASSPRREAYNEQFF
>few|16|TRBV2|TRBJ2-7
CASVTGVAGVVHEQYF
>-|17|TRBV18|TRBJ2-3
CASSPLAGGPGSDTQYF
>once|16|TRBV24-1|TRBJ2-1
CATSDLDSQRDTEQFF
>-|14|TRBV28|TRBJ2-3
CASLGREGADTQYF
>-|13|TRBV11-2|TRBJ1-2
CASSGAGGGGYTF
>-|15|TRBV7-2|TRBJ2-7
CASSRPQGSSYEQYF
>-|18|TRBV4-3|TRBJ2-1
CASSQDRPGVGSYNEQFF
>-|14|TRBV15|TRBJ2-1
CATSGTRARNEQFF
>few|18|TRBV6-2/TRBV6-3|TRBJ2-7
CASSLELGTSGRAYEQYF
>-|14|TRBV2|TRBJ1-1
CASGLGGLNTEAFF
>-|16|TRBV5-1|TRBJ1-4
CASSLEGGPTNEKLFF
>-|11|TRBV2|TRBJ1-2
CASSPTYGYTF
>-|14|TRBV6-1|TRBJ2-5
CASSEVGGRETQYF